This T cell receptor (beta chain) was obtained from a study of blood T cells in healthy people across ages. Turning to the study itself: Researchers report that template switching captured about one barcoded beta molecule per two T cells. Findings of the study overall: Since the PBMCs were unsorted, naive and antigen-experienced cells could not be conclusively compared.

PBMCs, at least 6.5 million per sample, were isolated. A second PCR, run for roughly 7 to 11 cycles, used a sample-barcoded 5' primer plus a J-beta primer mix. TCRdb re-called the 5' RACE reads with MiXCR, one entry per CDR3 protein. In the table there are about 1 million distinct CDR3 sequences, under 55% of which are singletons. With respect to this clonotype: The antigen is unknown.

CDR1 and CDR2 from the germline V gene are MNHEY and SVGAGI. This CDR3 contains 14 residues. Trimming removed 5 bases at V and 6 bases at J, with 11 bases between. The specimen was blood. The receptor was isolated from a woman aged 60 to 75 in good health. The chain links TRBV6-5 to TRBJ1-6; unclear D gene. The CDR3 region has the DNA TGTGCCAGCAGTCGCAGCGCTCCTAATTCACCCCTCCACTTT. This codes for CASSRSAPNSPLHF.